This TCR beta chain derives from a study of pediatric ulcerative colitis. Findings of the study overall: Blood-rectal clonal overlap within each person was significantly higher in ulcerative colitis patients than controls. In rectum, acute severe colitis had expanded clones and less diversity. A couple of patients' blood samples yielded substantially fewer templates.

During colonoscopy, one to two rectal pinch biopsies were collected. Samples were sequenced at Survey level, maximum 500,000 reads. Clones were read by immunoSEQ multiplex PCR, and TCRdb kept only the in-frame ones, dropping some. The table lists approximately 37,000 clones, 60% to 85% of them singletons. Concerning this clone itself: What it binds is not known.

What was sequenced was gut tissue. This sequence was found in a boy aged 10-17 years with severe ulcerative colitis.

CDR3 sequence reads: CASSVEGNQPQHF. As DNA, the CDR3 is TGCGCCAGCTCGGTGGAGGGCAATCAGCCCCAGCATTTT. The chain is built from TRBV5-1 and TRBJ1-5; D is unclear. With 7 bases removed from V and 2 bases from J, the gap between germline ends came to 10 bases. CDR3 length equals 13 residues. Germline V CDR1 and CDR2: SGHRS, YFSETQ.